A selection of T cell receptor beta chains follows, all from one sample in a study of radiation and T cells in renal cell carcinoma. The method was immunoSEQ multiplex PCR; TCRdb's version includes in-frame clones alone and lacks a portion of them. Among approximately 110,000 clones listed, roughly 80% were seen once. The source was blood, collected from a patient whose treatment included radiotherapy and nephrectomy. Receptors originate from a woman aged 55-69 years with renal cell carcinoma. CDR3s include the opening cysteine and the closing phenylalanine or tryptophan. A D gene is named only where the DNA matches it firmly. A row's size may be missing; if present it is once, few, many or a size class.

>few|TRBV28|TRBJ1-5|15|TRBD1
TGTGCCAGCAGCAAAGGACAGGGGGAGGAGCAGCCCCAGCATTTT
CASSKGQGEEQPQHF
>.|TRBV5-1|TRBJ2-7|15|.
TGCGCCAGCAGCTTGGTACAGGACCTTTCCTACGAGCAGTACTTC
CASSLVQDLSYEQYF
>.|TRBV7-3|TRBJ2-1|12|.
TGTGCCAGCAGCTTACACGGGGAGAAGCAGTTCTTC
CASSLHGEKQFF
>.|TRBV19|TRBJ2-1|13|TRBD1
TGTGCCACGATACACAGGGGGTCGCCTGAGCAGTTCTTC
CATIHRGSPEQFF
>.|TRBV28|TRBJ1-1|17|.
TGTGCCAGCAGTCTAACCGCGAGTCGGGCCGATAACACTGAAGCTTTCTTT
CASSLTASRADNTEAFF
>many|TRBV28|TRBJ1-1|16|.
TGTGCCAGCAGTGTACCCCTGACAGTCCTAGGGACTGAAGCTTTCTTT
CASSVPLTVLGTEAFF
>once|TRBV18|TRBJ2-5|16|TRBD1
TGTGCCAGCTCAAGGGACAGGGGAGAGGTTGAAGAGACCCAGTACTTC
CASSRDRGEVEETQYF
>.|TRBV28|TRBJ2-2|14|.
TGTGCCAGCAGCCTAGAGCGTGACACCGGGGAGCTGTTTTTT
CASSLERDTGELFF
>.|TRBV7-9|TRBJ2-1|15|TRBD2
TGTGCCAGCACCAAAAGCGGGAGCTTCTACAATGAGCAGTTCTTC
CASTKSGSFYNEQFF
>.|TRBV6-5|TRBJ1-3|15|.
TGTGCCAGCAGTTACACTACAGGGACTGGAAACACCATATATTTT
CASSYTTGTGNTIYF
>.|TRBV19|TRBJ1-6|17|.
TGTGCCAGTAGTATCGTCCCCACCGGAATTGGAAATTCACCCCTCCACTTT
CASSIVPTGIGNSPLHF
>.|TRBV4-2|TRBJ2-1|16|TRBD2
TGTGCCAGCAGCCAAGTTAGGTCTAGCGGGAGACTCGAGCAGTTCTTC
CASSQVRSSGRLEQFF
>few|TRBV5-1|TRBJ1-2|14|TRBD1
TGCGCCAGCAGCGGACAGGGTGGGAACTATGGCTACACCTTC
CASSGQGGNYGYTF
>.|TRBV4-1|TRBJ1-2|15|TRBD1
TGCGCCAGCAGCCAAGATCAGCAGGGGGATTATGGCTACACCTTC
CASSQDQQGDYGYTF
>.|TRBV5-6|TRBJ1-2|15|TRBD1
TGTGCCAGCGCTGGGGGTCGGACAGGGAACTATGGCTACACCTTC
CASAGGRTGNYGYTF
>.|TRBV19|TRBJ2-7|13|.
TGTGCCAGTAGTATCACAGGTACCTACGAGCAGTACTTC
CASSITGTYEQYF
>.|TRBV4-1|TRBJ2-1|14|.
TGCGCAACTGGTACCCCCGGAAGGGGTGATGAGCAGTTCTTC
CATGTPGRGDEQFF
>.|TRBV5-4|TRBJ2-7|12|.
TGTGCCAGCAGCTTGGGTTCTGGGCAGCAGTACTTC
CASSLGSGQQYF
>few|TRBV6-5|TRBJ1-2|13|.
TGTGCCAGCAGTTACTCGACCGGGTTCGGCTACACCTTC
CASSYSTGFGYTF
>.|TRBV4-1|TRBJ2-4|17|TRBD2
TGCGCCAGCAGCCAAGAGTTAGCGGGACTAGCCAAAAACATTCAGTACTTC
CASSQELAGLAKNIQYF
>.|TRBV29-1|TRBJ2-1|15|TRBD1
TGCAGCGCGAGGCAGGGGGCATGGTCCTACAATGAGCAGTTCTTC
CSARQGAWSYNEQFF
>.|TRBV19|TRBJ1-1|13|TRBD1
TGTGCCAGTAGGGGACAGGGTAGTTCTGAAGCTTTCTTT
CASRGQGSSEAFF
>few|TRBV7-9|TRBJ1-5|14|.
TGTGCCAGCAGCGGACCGGGACTCAATCAGCCCCAGCATTTT
CASSGPGLNQPQHF
>few|TRBV30|TRBJ1-6|16|.
TGTGCCTGGAGTGTAATCCGGGACGTCTATAATTCACCCCTCCACTTT
CAWSVIRDVYNSPLHF
>.|TRBV19|TRBJ2-7|14|TRBD1
TGTGCCAGTAGTCCGACAGGGTCTAACGACGAGCAGTACTTC
CASSPTGSNDEQYF
>.|TRBV7-9|TRBJ2-7|15|TRBD1
TGTGCCAGCAGCCCGTCCGGGACAGGGTCCTACGAGCAGTACTTC
CASSPSGTGSYEQYF
>.|TRBV25-1|TRBJ1-2|14|TRBD1
TGTGCCAGCAGTGAACGACAGGGCCCCTATGGCTACACCTTC
CASSERQGPYGYTF
>.|TRBV19|TRBJ1-5|12|TRBD1
TGTGCCAGTGGACAGGGTTTTCAGCCCCAGCATTTT
CASGQGFQPQHF
>.|TRBV5-6|TRBJ1-1|15|TRBD1
TGTGCCAGCCGGGACAGGGCCCATGGGGTGAGAGAAGCTTTCTTT
CASRDRAHGVREAFF
>few|TRBV19|TRBJ2-2|14|TRBD1
TGTGCCAGTAGTATGACAGGGCCGACCGGGGAGCTGTTTTTT
CASSMTGPTGELFF
>.|TRBV6-6|TRBJ1-4|14|TRBD1
TGTGCCAGCAGCCAGGGGGCAACTAATGAAAAACTGTTTTTT
CASSQGATNEKLFF
>.|TRBV9|TRBJ2-7|14|.
TGTGCCAGCAGCTCGCAGGGTCTGACCTACGAGCAGTACTTC
CASSSQGLTYEQYF
>.|TRBV19|TRBJ2-2|17|TRBD1
TGTGCCAGTAGTATAGGAAGGGGACAGGGGGCGGCCGGGGAGCTGTTTTTT
CASSIGRGQGAAGELFF
>.|TRBV11-2|TRBJ1-2|14|.
TGTGCCAGCAGCTTATATTCCGGGAACTATGGCTACACCTTC
CASSLYSGNYGYTF
>.|TRBV6-6|TRBJ2-7|13|.
TGTGCCAGCAGTTACTCACACTCCTACGAGCAGTACTTC
CASSYSHSYEQYF
>.|TRBV13|TRBJ2-1|16|TRBD2
TGTGCCAGCAGCTCCTTGACTAGCGGGGCCTACAATGAGCAGTTCTTC
CASSSLTSGAYNEQFF
>.|TRBV5-4|TRBJ1-1|15|.
TGTGCCAGCAGCCCTCGGGACCCCTCGAACACTGAAGCTTTCTTT
CASSPRDPSNTEAFF
>.|TRBV4-1|TRBJ2-1|17|.
TGCGCCAGCAGCCAAGAAGCAGGAGGGCCCTACTACAATGAGCAGTTCTTC
CASSQEAGGPYYNEQFF
>.|TRBV5-1|TRBJ2-5|15|TRBD2
TGCGCCAGCAGCTTGGGCGCTAGCGGGCAGGAGACCCAGTACTTC
CASSLGASGQETQYF
>.|TRBV21-1|TRBJ1-1|9|.
TGTGCCAGCAGCCGGAAGGCTTTCTTT
CASSRKAFF
>.|TRBV6-5|TRBJ2-3|12|TRBD1
TGTGCCAGCAGTCACAGGGGGGATACGCAGTATTTT
CASSHRGDTQYF
>.|TRBV5-1|TRBJ1-1|14|.
TGCGCCAGCAGCTGGAACGGCGGGGACACTGAAGCTTTCTTT
CASSWNGGDTEAFF
>.|TRBV14|TRBJ2-5|15|.
TGTGCCAGCAGCCAAGAGGGGACGGAGGGAGAGACCCAGTACTTC
CASSQEGTEGETQYF
>.|TRBV5-1|TRBJ2-7|15|.
TGCGCCAGCAGCTACACATCCGCGACAGTGGGCGAGCAGTACTTC
CASSYTSATVGEQYF
>few|TRBV7-2|TRBJ1-5|14|.
TGTGCCAGCAGCTTCTCCGGGAGAAATCAGCCCCAGCATTTT
CASSFSGRNQPQHF
>.|TRBV28|TRBJ1-5|13|.
TGTGCCAGCAGTTTACTTAAGGGTCAGCCCCAGCATTTT
CASSLLKGQPQHF
>.|TRBV27|TRBJ2-7|14|.
TGTGCCAGCAGTCCCTCGGCGGCAAGCTACGAGCAGTACTTC
CASSPSAASYEQYF
>.|TRBV7-2|TRBJ2-7|14|.
TGTGCCAGCAACCAGGGCTTAGGCTCCTACGAGCAGTACTTC
CASNQGLGSYEQYF
>.|TRBV28|TRBJ2-4|17|.
TGTGCCAGCAGTTTTGTCGGGCAGGGTCTAGCCAAAAACATTCAGTACTTC
CASSFVGQGLAKNIQYF
>.|TRBV28|TRBJ2-7|14|TRBD2
TGTGCCAGCTCCGGACTAGACTTCTCCTACGAGCAGTACTTC
CASSGLDFSYEQYF
>.|TRBV7-9|TRBJ2-3|13|TRBD1
TGTGCCAGCAGCCTAGAGACAGGGTCTACGCAGTATTTT
CASSLETGSTQYF